This T cell receptor beta chain stems from a study of blood T cell repertoires in COVID-19. Across the whole study: Whether acute or convalescent, the COVID-19 samples came from the United States, Italy and Spain. Nucleic acid was either cDNA or gDNA, and it came from T cells, B-cell-depleted T cells, or PBMCs.

In the authors' methods: Estimates of nucleated cell counts were drawn from the amplification of reference gene primers. The repertoire was sequenced with immunoSEQ multiplex PCR; TCRdb's copy has only in-frame clones and lacks some. Clonal size and the V and J genes are those of that table, whereas D and trimming came from the DNA. The data show about 310,000 clones, with 80% to 90% seen just once and about 7.8% held by the top ten. Points on this clone: The sample holds other DNA sequences that translate to the same CDR3.

Trimming removed 6 bases from V and 4 bases from J; junction bases left unmatched: 3. Per germline, CDR1 SNHLY and CDR2 FYNNEI. This CDR3 has 14 amino acids. The TCR originated in a woman aged 50 to 60 who had recovered from COVID-19. The V call is TRBV2, the J call TRBJ2-5; 12 positions agree with TRBD2. What was sequenced was peripheral blood. In DNA, the CDR3 is TGTGCCAGCAGGAGACTAGCGGGAGCAGAGACCCAGTACTTC. Translated: CASRRLAGAETQYF. Variable domain in full (rest from reference TRBV2 and TRBJ2-5): EPEVTQTPSHQVTQMGQEVILRCVPISNHLYFYWYRQILGQKVEFLVSFYNNEISEKSEIFDDQFSVERPDGSNFTLKIRSTKLEDSAMYFCASRRLAGAETQYFGPGTRLLVL.